This T cell receptor (beta chain) was found in a study of Graves' ophthalmopathy and Graves' hyperthyroidism (dated by TCRdb to 2016 to 2019). Regarding the complete study: Stable hyperthyroidism was defined as no progression to ophthalmopathy within 18 months of follow-up. The study used TCR beta repertoire signatures to distinguish Graves' ophthalmopathy from Graves' hyperthyroidism and to predict progression to ophthalmopathy. In total, 135 blood samples were TCR-sequenced: under 45 ophthalmopathy, 80 or so hyperthyroidism and approximately 17 hyperthyroidism-to-ophthalmopathy patients. To explore V-J signatures that distinguish ophthalmopathy from hyperthyroidism, a discovery set of 100 patients was enrolled, made up of 43 with ophthalmopathy and fewer than 60 with stable hyperthyroidism. For independent validation, a separate cohort was made up of around 19 hyperthyroidism patients plus 17 patients who later progressed from hyperthyroidism to ophthalmopathy. In roughly six hyperthyroidism patients, T-cell repertoires of thyroid tissue and blood were compared. After sampling, hyperthyroidism patients received methimazole starting at 30 mg daily, and ophthalmopathy patients received high-dose intravenous methylprednisolone. Study-wide findings and limitations: Most expanded thyroid clonotypes with frequency above 0.001 were also detected in blood, suggesting blood repertoires may reflect the thyroid immune response. Sample size was not predetermined statistically, and investigators were not blinded to group allocation. In cross-validation, the 13-signature model distinguished ophthalmopathy from stable hyperthyroidism with about 90% sensitivity and approximately 81% specificity, while in the test set the corresponding values were roughly 80% and 75%. In validation, the model predicted ophthalmopathy progression with about 71% sensitivity and approximately 78% specificity; approximately 12 predicted patients were CT-confirmed with GO in a median of approximately 6.5 months.

Taken from the germline V gene, the CDR1 and CDR2 loops are ENHRY and SYGVKD. A distance of 16 bases separates the germline ends of V and J, which lose 8 bases and 5 bases respectively. The CDR3 goes from the cysteine to the phenylalanine over 13 residues. The CDR3 DNA has 39 bases and is translated from base 1. For repertoire sequencing, the TCR beta CDR3 regions were amplified from RNA transcripts. A first-round RT-PCR used HTBI primers with the Qiagen OneStep RT-PCR kit, followed by a second-round multiplex PCR, size selection and purification. Sequencing of the libraries was carried out on an Illumina HiSeq2000 in paired-end mode with 100 bp reads. The study's own analysis went as follows. SOAPnuke was used for read processing, and reads with adapters, uncalled bases, a mean Phred below 15, or no exact constant-primer or identifier match were discarded. COPE v1.2.5 was used to merge the high-quality paired reads. Unique nucleotide sequences were defined as clonotypes and aligned to IMGT TRB V, D and J references using MiTCR v1.1. The analysis was limited to V-J combinations with a frequency above 0.0001, which together covered approximately 99% of repertoires. A TCR clonal expansion and chaos score per V-J combination was defined as the ratio of F50 clonal expansion to chaos observed in the TCRdist matrix. Features were reduced by Welch's t-statistics and random forest to over 10 V-J combinations, which fed a naive Bayes classifier. The similarity between thyroid and blood repertoires was quantified using the Morisita-Horn index. TCRdb reanalyzed the raw reads on its own, using fastp at Q25 for trimming and MiXCR for clone calling, and kept in-frame beta chains. Records with the same CDR3 protein are collapsed into one entry carrying the most frequent genes and DNA. The V and J calls shown here were made by TCRdb, not taken from the authors' results. The sample contains more than 1,000,000 distinct CDR3 sequences, roughly two fifths of them found a single time. The ten biggest clones cover around 10% of the sample.

Hyperthyroidism patients were newly diagnosed, were aged 18 to 65 years, and had a disease duration under 2 months. Patients with other autoimmune diseases, uncontrolled infections, pregnancy or lactation were excluded. Clinical symptoms, serum thyroxine, TRAb, thyroid ultrasound and orbital computed tomography formed the basis of the diagnosis. Trizol reagent was used to extract the total RNA, and its quality was then checked on an Agilent 2100 Bioanalyzer. This clonotype was counted ten times or more. There is no known antigen for this receptor. No base quality values were provided; no much bigger clone lies one nucleotide off.

Sequenced input: peripheral blood or thyroid tissue (not recorded which). This receptor was obtained from an adult man with Graves' hyperthyroidism. The sequence is built from TRBV10-3 and TRBJ2-7; tentative D gene TRBD2, with 7 bases matching. In nucleotide form, the sequence is TGTGCCATCTTGACGGGGGGCGGCCACGAGCAGTACTTC. Its translation reads: CAILTGGGHEQYF.